Listed here are 28 T cell receptor beta chains from one sample, sequenced in a study of chemoradiotherapy in HPV16-positive cancers. Assay used: immunoSEQ multiplex PCR; TCRdb lists only in-frame clones, some missing. The repertoire has 4,400 or so clones, roughly 88% of them found once; the top ten carry roughly 3%. The sample was taken from a patient who underwent chemoradiotherapy. These receptors were taken from a human donor with HPV-associated anogenital cancer.

Note on this clone: The junction departs from the called germline gene at one end, perhaps through a read error. The chain uses TRBV7-7 and TRBJ2-5; maybe TRBD1 (5 bases). Germline V lookup: CDR1 SSHAT, CDR2 FNYEAQ (reference sequence). The CDR3 covers 16 residues. The CDR3 reads CASSLAPGRVQETQYF. CDR3 DNA sequence: TGTGCTAGCAGCTTAGCTCCCGGCAGGGTCCAAGAGACCCAGTACTTC.

In this sample, this clone turned up once. V usage is TRBV10-3 and J usage is TRBJ2-7; tentative D call: TRBD2 (5 bases). Germline CDR1 is ENHRY and CDR2 is SYGVKD. V was clipped by 4 bases and J by 3 bases, with 7 bases between them. This CDR3 is 12 amino acids long. The DNA for the CDR3 is TGTGCCATCAGTGGGACTGACTACGAGCAGTACTTC. This translates into CAISGTDYEQYF.

The V and J genes are TRBV7-9 and TRBJ1-2; TRBD1 aligns across 8 bases. The V and J ends lost 3 bases and 4 bases, in that order; junction bases with no gene match: 4. Germline CDR1 SEHNR, CDR2 FQNEAQ (reference sequence). The CDR3 loop spans 14 amino acids. CDR3 residues: CASSLDRVTYGYTF. CDR3 bases: TGTGCCAGCAGCTTGGACAGGGTTACCTATGGCTACACCTTC.

This clone was seen more than once but under ten times. The chain is built from TRBV5-6 and TRBJ2-7, with D uncertain. Trimming took off 3 bases at V and 5 bases at J, with 6 bases between the two ends. The CDR3 totals 11 residues. Germline CDR1 is SGHDT and CDR2 is YYEEEE. This chain's CDR3 is CASSWNDEQYF. For the CDR3, the DNA is TGTGCCAGCAGCTGGAACGACGAGCAGTACTTC.

The chain is built from TRBV10-2 and TRBJ2-1; 14 bases are a match to TRBD2. The V gene's germline CDR1 is WSHSY and CDR2 SAAADI. CDR3 size: 15 residues. V shed 7 bases and J 12 bases; nucleotides not matched to a gene: 11. The CDR3 coding sequence is TGCGCCAGCACTCCGGGACTAGCGGGAGAACTGGGGCAGTTCTTC. As protein: CASTPGLAGELGQFF.

The chain is built from TRBV5-1 and TRBJ1-1; perhaps TRBD1 as D (5 bases). The CDR3 has 15 amino acids. Trimming took 0 bases from V and 1 from J, leaving 10 bases between them. CDR1 is SGHRS, CDR2 YFSETQ, per germline. The DNA for the CDR3 is TGCGCCAGCAGCTTGGAACTAGACAGGAACACTGAAGCTTTCTTT. Amino acid sequence: CASSLELDRNTEAFF. The whole variable domain, remainder taken from reference TRBV5-1 and TRBJ1-1, is KAGVTQTPRYLIKTRGQQVTLSCSPISGHRSVSWYQQTPGQGLQFLFEYFSETQRNKGNFPGRFSGRQFSNSRSEMNVSTLELGDSALYLCASSLELDRNTEAFFGQGTRLTVV.

The V call is TRBV7-3, the J call TRBJ1-1; no definite D call. This CDR3 is 13 amino acids long. V was clipped by 1 base and J by 0 bases, with 3 bases between them. From germline, CDR1 is SGHTA and CDR2 FQGTGA. CDR3 sequence: CASSLKVNTEAFF. The CDR3 region has the DNA TGTGCCAGCAGCTTAAAGGTGAACACTGAAGCTTTCTTT.

This clone has a single count. This chain uses TRBV6-6 with TRBJ2-3, with D unclear. CDR1 MNHNY and CDR2 SVGAGI come from the germline V gene (reference sequence). Deletions cut 3 bases from V and 6 bases from J, with 7 bases between. The CDR3 extends over 12 amino acids. The CDR3 DNA is TGTGCCAGCAGTTATATATGGGATACGCAGTATTTT. Protein: CASSYIWDTQYF.

The CDR3 DNA reads TGTGCCAGTAGTTTCCGACAGGGGGGGTATAGCAATCAGCCCCAGCATTTT. Amino acids: CASSFRQGGYSNQPQHF. This chain joins TRBV19 and TRBJ1-5; 9 positions agree with TRBD1. Germline loops: CDR1 LNHDA, CDR2 SQIVND (reference sequence). V lost 5 bases to trimming and J lost 0 bases; unmatched junction nucleotides: 8. This CDR3 is 17 amino acids long.

The rearrangement links TRBV25-1 to TRBJ1-1; no definite D call. The germline CDR1 and CDR2 sequences are MGHDK and SYGVNS. The CDR3 has 11 residues. The V end lost 5 bases, the J end lost 2 bases, and 3 bases lay between the germline ends. For the CDR3, the DNA is TGTGCCAGCAGTTTTAACACTGAAGCTTTCTTT. This sequence encodes CASSFNTEAFF.

This sequence joins TRBV7-6 and TRBJ2-1; D is possibly TRBD2 (7 bases). This CDR3 has 17 amino acids. Trimming pared 3 bases from V and 2 bases from J, leaving 17 bases between. CDR1 SGHVS and CDR2 FNYEAQ come from the germline V gene. CDR3 nucleotide sequence: TGTGCCAGCAGCTTGGTTTCGGGGGGCAGAGCCTACAATGAGCAGTTCTTC. This gives the protein CASSLVSGGRAYNEQFF.

V and J are TRBV11-3 and TRBJ2-4, with 8 positions matching TRBD2. This CDR3 is 15 amino acids long. The V gene's germline CDR1 is SGHNT and CDR2 YENEEA. V shed 5 bases, J shed 3 bases, and the junction held 6 bases outside the gene matches. CDR3 DNA: TGTGCCAGCAGCCGGGGGGGCTCAGTCAAAAACATTCAGTACTTC. Amino acids: CASSRGGSVKNIQYF.

In DNA form, the CDR3 reads TGTGCCTGGAGTTCCTGGGGGGGTGGAAACACCATATATTTT. It translates to CAWSSWGGGNTIYF. The chain links TRBV30 to TRBJ1-3; D may be TRBD1 (5 bases). Trimming shortened V by 2 bases and J by 3 bases, and 11 bases separated the two germline ends. In germline, CDR1 is GTSNPN, CDR2 SVGIG (reference sequence). CDR3 size: 14 residues.

The V call is TRBV28, the J call TRBJ1-6; D remains ambiguous. From germline, CDR1 is MDHEN and CDR2 SYDVKM. The CDR3 totals 14 residues. Trimming pared 7 bases from V and 2 bases from J, leaving 9 bases between. CDR3 region: CASISAPYNSPLHF. CDR3 DNA: TGTGCCAGCATTTCAGCTCCCTATAATTCACCCCTCCACTTT.

The rearrangement links TRBV5-1 to TRBJ2-1; TRBD2 matches at 12 bases. This CDR3 spans 16 amino acids. CDR1 and CDR2 (germline): SGHRS, YFSETQ. V gave up 4 bases and J gave up 12 bases; unmatched junction bases: 14. The CDR3 DNA reads TGCGCCAGCAGCCTATTGACTAGCGGGAGTCCTGGGGGGCAGTTCTTC. It is translated as CASSLLTSGSPGGQFF.

The chain uses TRBV7-8 and TRBJ2-7, with 9 bases matching TRBD2. This CDR3 has 17 amino acids. CDR1 and CDR2 (germline): SGHVS, FQNEAQ. The ends lost 1 base at V and 1 base at J; junction bases unmatched: 8. The CDR3 reads CASSLVGAGGPSYEQYF. CDR3 bases: TGTGCCAGCAGCTTAGTGGGGGCGGGAGGGCCATCCTACGAGCAGTACTTC.

The CDR3, as DNA: TGTGCCAGCAGCTTGGCCGGTCAGGGGGGCTACACCTTC. It yields the protein CASSLAGQGGYTF. V gene TRBV5-6 combines with J gene TRBJ1-2, with a possible D match to TRBD1 (6 bases). With 0 bases removed from V and 8 bases from J, the gap between germline ends came to 11 bases. The CDR3 covers 13 residues. Germline lookup yields CDR1 SGHDT and CDR2 YYEEEE.

This clone was picked up one time. This chain uses TRBV6-1 with TRBJ2-7; D is perhaps TRBD1 or TRBD2 (5 bases each). The CDR3 loop spans 13 amino acids. Germline V gene sequence: CDR1 MNHNS, CDR2 SASEGT. V was pared by 8 bases and J by 4 bases, with 15 bases between. In DNA, the CDR3 is TGTGCCAGCGTCGGGACCGGGTTGTACGAGCAGTACTTC. Translated: CASVGTGLYEQYF.

As DNA, the CDR3 is TGTGCCTGGGACACAGGGGGTCCCTTTGGGCAGTACTTC. Its protein is CAWDTGGPFGQYF. The chain carries TRBV30 and TRBJ2-7; 8 bases are shared with TRBD1. This CDR3 comprises 13 residues. After removal of 5 bases from V and 9 bases from J, the junction contained 12 bases not matched to a gene. In germline, CDR1 is GTSNPN, CDR2 SVGIG (reference sequence). The variable domain in full, with the rest retrieved from reference TRBV30 and TRBJ2-7, is SQTIHQWPATLVQPVGSPLSLECTVEGTSNPNLYWYRQAAGRGLQLLFYSVGIGQISSEVPQNLSASRPQDRQFILSSKKLLLSDSGFYLCAWDTGGPFGQYFGPGTRLTVT.

The rearrangement links TRBV19 to TRBJ2-3; no clear D. The CDR3 length is 13 residues. Germline V gene sequence: CDR1 LNHDA, CDR2 SQIVND (reference sequence). V was cut by 8 bases and J by 3 bases, with 12 bases left in between. In DNA form, the CDR3 reads TGTGCCAGTGAACATCAAGGGACAGATACGCAGTATTTT. This sequence encodes CASEHQGTDTQYF.

This chain connects TRBV27 to TRBJ1-2; 8 nucleotides align to TRBD1. Germline values: CDR1 MNHEY, CDR2 SMNVEV (reference sequence). Trimming removed 5 bases from V and 7 bases from J; junction bases left unmatched: 6. The CDR3 runs 13 residues. The CDR3 spells CASSLQGEGGYTF. CDR3 nucleotides: TGTGCCAGCAGTCTACAGGGGGAGGGTGGCTACACCTTC.

The chain is built from TRBV10-2 and TRBJ2-5, with D possibly being TRBD1 or TRBD2 (5 bases each). Trimming removed 4 bases from V and 0 bases from J, with 12 bases in between. This CDR3 region has 15 residues. From germline, CDR1 is WSHSY and CDR2 SAAADI. CDR3 residues: CASSAGTTYQETQYF. CDR3 DNA: TGCGCCAGCAGTGCGGGGACCACGTACCAAGAGACCCAGTACTTC.

The J gene is TRBJ2-1, the V gene TRBV5-4; 7 positions match TRBD1. Per the germline V gene, CDR1 is SGHNT and CDR2 is YYREEE (reference sequence). This CDR3 contains 14 residues. The J segment lost 7 bases and the V segment lost 0 bases, leaving 4 bases of the junction unmatched. The DNA for the CDR3 is TGTGCCAGCAGCTTGGAGGGGGCGCGGAATGAGCAGTTCTTC. This sequence encodes CASSLEGARNEQFF.

This chain joins TRBV2 and TRBJ2-1, with a possible D match to TRBD2 (6 bases). The germline CDR1 and CDR2 sequences are SNHLY and FYNNEI. The V gene lost 4 bases and the J gene lost 7 bases, with 14 bases spanning the gap. The CDR3 is 14 residues long. In nucleotides, the CDR3 is TGTGCCAGCAGTGTTCGGGGGTCCAATAATGAGCAGTTCTTC. The encoded protein is CASSVRGSNNEQFF. Full variable domain (remainder filled in from reference TRBV2 and TRBJ2-1): EPEVTQTPSHQVTQMGQEVILRCVPISNHLYFYWYRQILGQKVEFLVSFYNNEISEKSEIFDDQFSVERPDGSNFTLKIRSTKLEDSAMYFCASSVRGSNNEQFFGPGTRLTVL.

The chain uses TRBV25-1 and TRBJ2-5; D not resolved. The last part of the DNA fits TRBJ2-7 better; the J call may be wrong. This CDR3 comprises 13 residues. The germline V gene encodes CDR1 MGHDK and CDR2 SYGVNS. Written as DNA, the CDR3 is TGTGCCAGCAGTAGCTGCTGCTCCTACGAGCAGTACTTC. It codes for CASSSCCSYEQYF.

This chain joins TRBV6-1 and TRBJ2-1; 7 bases are shared with TRBD1. V lost 3 bases, J lost 5 bases, and 4 bases stayed unmatched. In germline, CDR1 is MNHNS, CDR2 SASEGT. The CDR3 consists of 14 residues. The CDR3 region is CASSELGQHNEQFF. Here the CDR3 DNA reads TGTGCCAGCAGTGAGCTGGGACAGCACAATGAGCAGTTCTTC.

As concerns this clone: At one boundary the junction diverges from the germline segment, which might be a read error. The rearrangement links TRBV9 to TRBJ1-2; the D gene is possibly TRBD1 (5 bases). Germline V lookup: CDR1 SGDLS, CDR2 YYNGEE. This CDR3 spans 14 amino acids. The CDR3 spells CASSVALGPYGYTF. DNA of the CDR3: TGTGCTAGCAGCGTAGCTCTGGGACCCTATGGCTACACCTTC.

The chain couples TRBV14 to TRBJ2-3; 9 nucleotides line up with TRBD2. Germline loops: CDR1 SGHDN, CDR2 FVKESK. The V segment lost 4 bases and the J segment 4 bases; nucleotides outside the gene matches: 3. CDR3 length equals 14 residues. The CDR3 is CASSPIAGADTQYF. The CDR3 coding sequence is TGTGCCAGCAGCCCCATAGCGGGGGCAGATACGCAGTATTTT.